This paragraph reports one TCR beta chain. CDR3 length equals 14 residues. V was clipped by 7 bases and J by 1 base, with 13 bases between them. Germline V gene lookup returns CDR1 LNHDA and CDR2 SQIVND (reference sequence). The data stem from a study of control samples from healthy donors and cancer patients. The data were produced by immunoSEQ multiplex PCR, yet TCRdb's version contains in-frame clones alone and is incomplete. The sample carries roughly 76,000 clones, roughly 94% recorded once. The TCR was taken from a woman in her thirties or forties in good health. The sequencing sample was made of blood. V usage is TRBV19 and J usage is TRBJ1-1; D remains unclear. The CDR3, as DNA: TGTGCCAGTACTTACATGGGAGGGAACACTGAAGCTTTCTTT. It codes for CASTYMGGNTEAFF.